This is a list of T cell receptor beta chains from one sample in a study of cytomegalovirus exposure and HLA in healthy donors. Here immunoSEQ multiplex PCR was the method, and the copy in TCRdb shows in-frame clones only, minus some. The data hold about 160,000 clones, with roughly 91% observed a single time. Specimen: PBMCs. The receptor source for this set is a woman under 30 in good health and CMV-seropositive. CDR3s include the opening cysteine and the closing phenylalanine or tryptophan. Each record gives: D gene, V gene, J gene, clone size, CDR3 protein, CDR3 DNA. The D gene is left open where the match is weak. Rows give clone size only sometimes, using once, few, many, or a class for an expanded clone.

TRBD2,TRBV14,TRBJ2-7,once,CASSPRLAGSYEQYF,TGTGCCAGCAGCCCTCGACTAGCGGGCTCCTACGAGCAGTACTTC
TRBD2,TRBV5-1,TRBJ2-7,.,CASSVAGEQYF,TGCGCCAGCAGCGTAGCGGGAGAGCAGTACTTC
.,TRBV29-1,TRBJ2-7,.,CSVEILGRSYEQYF,TGCAGCGTTGAGATTTTGGGGAGATCCTACGAGCAGTACTTC
.,TRBV15,TRBJ2-7,.,CATSPGWAGPPANYEQYF,TGTGCCACCAGCCCCGGTTGGGCGGGACCCCCCGCCAACTACGAGCAGTACTTC
.,TRBV6-5,TRBJ1-2,.,CASSYGAGDYGYTF,TGTGCCAGCAGTTACGGGGCGGGAGACTATGGCTACACCTTC
.,TRBV15,TRBJ1-4,.,CATSRATGTNEKLFF,TGTGCCACCAGCAGAGCGACGGGGACTAATGAAAAACTGTTTTTT
.,TRBV12-2,TRBJ2-3,.,CASRLAASGSPDTQYF,TGTGCAAGTCGCTTAGCGGCTAGCGGGAGCCCAGATACGCAGTATTTT
.,TRBV4-1,TRBJ2-1,.,CASSLRLSSYNEQFF,TGCGCCAGCAGCTTACGACTTAGCTCCTACAATGAGCAGTTCTTC
TRBD1,TRBV5-1,TRBJ2-5,.,CASSSGQRKETQYF,TGCGCCAGCAGCTCGGGACAGCGTAAAGAGACCCAGTACTTC
TRBD1,TRBV27,TRBJ2-5,.,CASSLYGTGRTQYF,TGTGCCAGCAGTTTATATGGGACAGGGCGGACCCAGTACTTC
TRBD2,TRBV5-1,TRBJ2-3,.,CASSWTSGRAGDTQYF,TGCGCCAGCAGCTGGACTAGCGGGAGGGCGGGGGATACGCAGTATTTT